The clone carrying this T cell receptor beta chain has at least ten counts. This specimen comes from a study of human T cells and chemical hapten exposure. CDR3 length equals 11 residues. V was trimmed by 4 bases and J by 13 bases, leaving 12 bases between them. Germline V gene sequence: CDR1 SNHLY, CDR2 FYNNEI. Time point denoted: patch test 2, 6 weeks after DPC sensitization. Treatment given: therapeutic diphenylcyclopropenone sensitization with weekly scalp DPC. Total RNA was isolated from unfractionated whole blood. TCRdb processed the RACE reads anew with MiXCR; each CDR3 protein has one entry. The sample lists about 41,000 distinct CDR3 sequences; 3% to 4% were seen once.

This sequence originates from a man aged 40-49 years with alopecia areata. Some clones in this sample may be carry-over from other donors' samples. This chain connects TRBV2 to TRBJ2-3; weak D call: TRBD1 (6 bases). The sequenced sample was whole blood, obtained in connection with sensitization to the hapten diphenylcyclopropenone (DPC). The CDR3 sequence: CASSVVHREYF. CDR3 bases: TGTGCCAGCAGTGTGGTCCACAGGGAGTATTTT.